These 18 T cell receptor beta chains were all obtained from the same sample, sequenced in a study of Graves' ophthalmopathy and Graves' hyperthyroidism. Amplification of TCR beta CDR3 regions used RNA transcripts. The library came from an HTBI-primed first-round RT-PCR and a second-round multiplex PCR. TCRdb analysed the multiplex PCR reads with MiXCR anew, one entry per CDR3 protein. The data show 600,000 to 650,000 distinct CDR3 sequences, about 24% seen once. Sample: peripheral blood. All receptors derive from a woman between 18 and 29 years old with stable Graves' hyperthyroidism. Some clones in this sample may be carry-over from other donors' samples.

This clonotype was seen at least ten times. The chain links TRBV27 to TRBJ2-7; 11 nucleotides agree with TRBD2. The V gene's germline CDR1 is MNHEY and CDR2 SMNVEV (reference sequence). V lost 5 bases and J lost 7; bases outside the gene matches: 10. This CDR3 is 15 amino acids long. Written as DNA, the CDR3 is TGTGCCAGCAGTGCACTAGCGGGGGTACTTGGGGAGCAGTACTTC. Its translation: CASSALAGVLGEQYF.

This clonotype has just a few counts. The rearrangement uses TRBV4-1 and TRBJ1-2, with TRBD1 matching over 11 bases. Germline CDR1 and CDR2: MGHRA and YSYEKL. The CDR3 covers 17 residues. Trimming removed 4 bases from V and 5 bases from J; junction bases left unmatched: 12. CDR3: CASSPQAGTGGIYGYTF. CDR3 coding DNA: TGCGCCAGCAGCCCACAGGCCGGGACAGGGGGGATATATGGCTACACCTTC.

The V gene is TRBV11-2, the J gene TRBJ2-5, with D hard to call. Germline CDR1 is SGHAT and CDR2 is FQNNGV. This CDR3 has 14 amino acids. V was cut by 0 bases and J by 2 bases, with 7 bases left in between. CDR3 sequence: CASSLERIQETQYF. CDR3 DNA sequence: TGTGCCAGCAGCTTAGAAAGGATACAAGAGACCCAGTACTTC.

The chain recombines TRBV7-1 with TRBJ2-5, with TRBD2 matching over 11 bases. TRBV7-1 is flagged as an ORF with uncertain function. The CDR3 has 21 amino acids. J gave up 1 base and V 3 bases, and 19 bases lay outside the gene matches. CDR3 nucleotide sequence: TGTGCCAGCAGCTCCGGTAGTTCCCGAAGACTAGCGGGGCTACCCCAAGAGACCCAGTACTTC. It specifies CASSSGSSRRLAGLPQETQYF.

The V gene is TRBV19, the J gene TRBJ2-1; 8 bases agree with TRBD2. CDR1 is LNHDA and CDR2 is SQIVND in the germline V gene (reference sequence). The CDR3 extends over 17 amino acids. The ends lost 3 bases at V and 8 bases at J; junction bases unmatched: 15. CDR3 sequence reads: CASSIWVTGGAIYEQFF. The DNA for the CDR3 is TGTGCCAGTAGTATCTGGGTTACGGGGGGGGCCATCTATGAGCAGTTCTTC. Complete variable domain (other parts from reference TRBV19 and TRBJ2-1): DGGITQSPKYLFRKEGQNVTLSCEQNLNHDAMYWYRQDPGQGLRLIYYSQIVNDFQKGDIAEGYSVSREKKESFPLTVTSAQKNPTAFYLCASSIWVTGGAIYEQFFGPGTRLTVL.

This clonotype was recorded many times. This chain links TRBV4-2 with TRBJ2-7; maybe TRBD2 (5 bases). V shed 0 bases and J shed 0 bases, with 6 bases lying between them. From germline, CDR1 is LGHNA and CDR2 YNFKEQ. This CDR3 has 14 residues. The CDR3, as DNA: TGTGCCAGCAGCCAAGAGGGAGCCTCCTACGAGCAGTACTTC. Translated, it gives CASSQEGASYEQYF.

This clonotype was seen a handful of times. A much bigger clone sits one base away, suggesting this may be a read error. The rearrangement uses TRBV5-5 and TRBJ2-7; D might be TRBD1 or TRBD2, each matching 7 bases. With 9 bases removed from V and 4 bases from J, the gap between germline ends came to 14 bases. The CDR3 covers 12 residues. Germline-derived CDR1 and CDR2 are SGHKS and YYEKEE (reference sequence). CDR3 sequence: CAKGAGEYEQYF. DNA for the CDR3: TGTGCCAAGGGGGCGGGGGAGTACGAGCAGTACTTC.

Many counts were recorded for this clonotype. This rearrangement joins TRBV12-3 or TRBV12-4 to TRBJ2-5; TRBD2 matches at 11 bases. This CDR3 has 15 residues. The junction had 8 bases not matched to a gene; V was cut back by 6 bases and J by 5 bases. CDR3 protein: CASRKLAGVLETQYF. The CDR3 region has the DNA TGTGCCAGCAGGAAACTAGCGGGAGTTCTGGAGACCCAGTACTTC.

The chain recombines TRBV7-2 with TRBJ2-7, with D tentatively TRBD2 (5 bases). The CDR3 is made up of 13 amino acids. Trimming pared 5 bases from V and 4 bases from J, leaving 12 bases between. In germline, CDR1 is SGHTA, CDR2 FQGNSA. CDR3 amino acids: CASSLTSQYEQYF. CDR3 in DNA: TGTGCCAGCAGCCTCACTAGTCAGTACGAGCAGTACTTC.

This clonotype was found many times. J is TRBJ2-7 and V is TRBV5-4; TRBD1 or TRBD2 may be the D gene (5 bases each). This CDR3 has 14 amino acids. Deletions cut 5 bases from V and 1 base from J, with 13 bases between. Germline CDR1 SGHNT, CDR2 YYREEE (reference sequence). This chain's CDR3 is CASSGGSLSYEQYF. CDR3 coding DNA: TGTGCCAGCAGTGGGGGTAGCCTTTCCTACGAGCAGTACTTC.

J is TRBJ1-5 and V is TRBV27, with 7 nucleotides matching TRBD1. Trimming at V came to 2 bases and at J to 0 bases, leaving 10 bases not matched to a gene. Germline V gene data show CDR1 as MNHEY and CDR2 as SMNVEV (reference sequence). This CDR3 is 18 amino acids long. The DNA of the CDR3 is TGTGCCAGCAGTTTAAAGGGACAGCAAACCAATAGCAATCAGCCCCAGCATTTT. Protein product: CASSLKGQQTNSNQPQHF.

This clonotype was detected many times. The chain couples TRBV27 to TRBJ1-2; D may be TRBD1 (5 bases). V gave up 3 bases and J gave up 3 bases, with 14 bases separating them. CDR3 length: 15 residues. CDR1 and CDR2 from the germline V gene are MNHEY and SMNVEV (reference sequence). CDR3 sequence: CASSFPGPWDYGYTF. The CDR3, as DNA: TGTGCCAGCAGTTTTCCGGGACCGTGGGACTATGGCTACACCTTC.

This clonotype has only a few counts. This chain links TRBV4-1 with TRBJ1-1; D remains ambiguous. CDR1 and CDR2 from the germline V gene are MGHRA and YSYEKL. V was clipped by 4 bases and J by 1 base, with 13 bases between them. The CDR3 spans 15 residues. The CDR3 protein is CASSRSGLGNTEAFF. The CDR3 DNA is TGCGCCAGCAGCCGCAGCGGGCTGGGGAACACTGAAGCTTTCTTT.

This clonotype was seen at least ten times. The V call is TRBV6-2 or TRBV6-3, the J call TRBJ2-5; the D gene is possibly TRBD1 (6 bases). V lost 6 bases and J 7 bases, leaving 21 bases between the germline ends. CDR3 length equals 15 residues. The V gene's germline CDR1 is MNHEY and CDR2 SVGEGT. Here the CDR3 DNA reads TGTGCCAGCAGATCGGGACACCAGGCCGCTGGGACCCAGTACTTC. It yields the protein CASRSGHQAAGTQYF.

This clonotype was found many times. The V gene is TRBV12-3 or TRBV12-4, the J gene TRBJ1-1; the match to TRBD1 covers 8 bases. V was clipped by 3 bases and J by 2 bases; unmatched bases: 2. This CDR3 spans 14 amino acids. The CDR3 coding sequence is TGTGCCAGCAGTTTTACAGGGGGTAACACTGAAGCTTTCTTT. It specifies CASSFTGGNTEAFF.

This clonotype was picked up many times. The rearrangement links TRBV6-5 to TRBJ2-7; the D call may be TRBD1 or TRBD2 (5 bases each). The CDR3 contains 15 residues. Trimming pared 0 bases from V and 3 bases from J, leaving 12 bases between. The V gene's germline CDR1 is MNHEY and CDR2 SVGAGI. Here the CDR3 reads CASSYSRGEIYEQYF. The CDR3, as DNA: TGTGCCAGCAGTTACTCGAGGGGTGAGATCTACGAGCAGTACTTC.

This clonotype was recorded many times. The chain carries TRBV12-3 or TRBV12-4 and TRBJ1-1; D is unresolved. This CDR3 contains 13 residues. The V and J ends lost 5 bases and 4 bases respectively, with 11 bases between them. Written as DNA, the CDR3 is TGTGCCAGCAGTCTTATTCTGAGCACTGAAGCTTTCTTT. Translated, it gives CASSLILSTEAFF.

This clonotype was seen at least ten times. This chain links TRBV6-2 or TRBV6-3 with TRBJ1-5; D is uncertain. V lost 4 bases and J 9 bases, leaving 10 bases between the germline ends. The germline V gene has CDR1 MNHEY and CDR2 SVGEGT. The CDR3 is made up of 12 amino acids. Written as DNA, the CDR3 is TGTGCCAGCAGTTGGCTTCTCGGGCCCCAGCATTTT. This sequence encodes CASSWLLGPQHF.